This entry lists 31 T cell receptor beta chains sequenced from one sample in a study of vaccination and CD4 T cells after COVID-19. Cultured CD4+ T cells had their DNA profiled by the Oncomine TCR Beta short-read assay. Each CDR3 protein is one row after TCRdb ran MiXCR on the PCR reads. The table records about 13,000 distinct CDR3 sequences, around 30% of them present only once. Their recognized antigens are unknown. The treatment is: approximately nine-day PBMC culture with coronavirus spike peptide pools or control peptides (ViraFEST assay). This specimen was CD4+ T cells from blood, cultured in vitro, taken before SARS-CoV-2 vaccination. The origin of the receptors is a human donor who received a COVID-19 vaccine.

V gene TRBV7-8 combines with J gene TRBJ2-7; TRBD1 or TRBD2 may be the D gene (6 bases each). The CDR3 is made up of 18 amino acids. Trimming removed 7 bases at V and 1 base at J, with 26 bases between. Germline loops: CDR1 SGHVS, CDR2 FQNEAQ. The CDR3 reads CASTPRPGGEKGSYEQYF. Written as DNA, the CDR3 is TGTGCCAGCACCCCTAGGCCCGGGGGCGAAAAGGGTTCCTACGAGCAGTACTTC.

The chain combines TRBV4-1 with TRBJ1-5; perhaps TRBD1 as D (5 bases). Germline loops: CDR1 MGHRA, CDR2 YSYEKL. The CDR3 loop spans 17 amino acids. The V end was cut by 1 base, the J end by 6 bases, with 19 bases between. The CDR3 coding sequence is TGCGCCAGCAGCCAAGTTGATATGGGGCTCACGACTCAGCCCCAGCATTTT. It is translated as CASSQVDMGLTTQPQHF.

J is TRBJ2-2 and V is TRBV5-1; D unclear. The CDR3 is 16 residues long. CDR1 and CDR2 (germline): SGHRS, YFSETQ. The V end was cut by 0 bases, the J end by 1 base, with 10 bases between. The CDR3 protein is CASSLGPELNTGELFF. CDR3 DNA: TGCGCCAGCAGCTTGGGTCCGGAACTGAACACCGGGGAGCTGTTTTTT.

This clonotype was picked up a small number of times. The CDR3 spells CASSLTFRLADTQYF. In DNA, the CDR3 is TGTGCCAGCAGCTTAACCTTCCGACTAGCAGATACGCAGTATTTT. J is TRBJ2-3 and V is TRBV7-3; possibly TRBD2 for D (6 bases). Germline lookup yields CDR1 SGHTA and CDR2 FQGTGA. The CDR3 runs to 15 residues. V lost 0 bases and J 4 bases, leaving 11 bases between the germline ends.

The gene calls are TRBV19 and TRBJ1-2; 9 bases align to TRBD1. CDR1 is LNHDA, CDR2 SQIVND, per germline (reference sequence). The CDR3 runs to 14 residues. V shed 5 bases, J shed 5 bases, and the junction held 6 bases outside the gene matches. For the CDR3, the DNA is TGTGCCAGTAGTGAACAGGGGGCATTATATGGCTACACCTTC. Translating gives CASSEQGALYGYTF.

The CDR3 sequence is CSATETGANVLTF. CDR3 nucleotides: TGCAGCGCGACCGAGACTGGGGCCAACGTCCTGACTTTC. The chain joins TRBV29-1 to TRBJ2-6; no reliable D call. CDR3 length: 13 amino acids. V was trimmed by 7 bases and J by 2 bases, leaving 9 bases between them. CDR1 and CDR2 from the germline V gene are SQVTM and ANQGSEA.

This clonotype occurred a few times. The chain joins TRBV6-5 to TRBJ2-5; 7 bases map to TRBD1. Germline V CDR1 and CDR2: MNHEY, SVGAGI. CDR3 length: 14 residues. Trimming cost V 0 bases and J 9 bases; bases outside gene matches: 7. Here the CDR3 DNA reads TGTGCCAGCAGTTACTCGCCAGGGGGTTCGCCCCAGTACTTC. It specifies CASSYSPGGSPQYF.

A single count supports this clonotype. The chain carries TRBV18 and TRBJ2-3, with D perhaps matching TRBD1 or TRBD2 (5 bases each). V lost 6 bases and J 6 bases, leaving 16 bases between the germline ends. The germline gives CDR1 KGHSH, CDR2 LQKENI. This CDR3 has 14 residues. The CDR3 loop reads CASSPGTRTDTQYF. The CDR3 coding sequence is TGTGCCAGCTCCCCCGGGACCCGGACTGATACGCAGTATTTT. The whole variable domain, remainder taken from reference TRBV18 and TRBJ2-3, is NAGVMQNPRHLVRRRGQEARLRCSPMKGHSHVYWYRQLPEEGLKFMVYLQKENIIDESGMPKERFSAEFPKEGPSILRIQQVVRGDSAAYFCASSPGTRTDTQYFGPGTRLTVL.

The chain couples TRBV19 to TRBJ2-1; possibly TRBD2 for D (6 bases). From germline, CDR1 is LNHDA and CDR2 SQIVND (reference sequence). The CDR3 runs to 15 residues. Trimming took off 8 bases at V and 4 bases at J, with 18 bases between the two ends. The CDR3 nucleotides read TGTGCCAGTCGATTAGGGGTGGCGGGGTACAATGAGCAGTTCTTC. This codes for CASRLGVAGYNEQFF.

CDR3 nucleotides: TGTGCCTGGAGACAAAAGATGACAGGGGATTATGGCTACACCTTC. It specifies CAWRQKMTGDYGYTF. This chain uses TRBV30 with TRBJ1-2, with 8 bases fitting TRBD1. J was trimmed by 5 bases and V by 3 bases; bases with no gene match: 11. Per the germline V gene, CDR1 is GTSNPN and CDR2 is SVGIG (reference sequence). This CDR3 has 15 amino acids.

This clonotype was detected a few times. The rearrangement links TRBV6-1 to TRBJ2-3, with D possibly matching TRBD2 (6 bases). In germline, CDR1 is MNHNS, CDR2 SASEGT. Trimming cost V 6 bases and J 8 bases, with 12 bases left between them. CDR3 length equals 12 residues. The CDR3 loop reads CASSRDSGTQYF. In nucleotides, the CDR3 is TGTGCCAGCAGCAGGGACTCGGGTACGCAGTATTTT.

This clonotype was found a few times. This rearrangement joins TRBV7-2 to TRBJ2-5, with 15 bases lining up with TRBD2. Unmatched junction bases numbered 8, after V lost 2 bases and J lost 4 bases. The CDR3 is made up of 18 amino acids. Germline loops: CDR1 SGHTA, CDR2 FQGNSA. The CDR3 loop is CASSLNPRTSGGAETQYF. CDR3 bases: TGTGCCAGCAGCTTAAATCCCAGGACTAGCGGGGGGGCAGAGACCCAGTACTTC.

Only a few counts were recorded for this clonotype. For the CDR3, the DNA is TGTGCCAGCAGTGAAAACCGCGGGGGGCCCACAGATACGCAGTATTTT. Translation: CASSENRGGPTDTQYF. The chain uses TRBV6-1 and TRBJ2-3; 8 bases match TRBD2. Germline V lookup: CDR1 MNHNS, CDR2 SASEGT. J gave up 2 bases and V 2 bases, and 6 bases lay outside the gene matches. The CDR3 is made up of 16 amino acids.

This rearrangement joins TRBV14 to TRBJ1-6; possibly TRBD1 for D (5 bases). This CDR3 spans 16 amino acids. Germline-derived CDR1 and CDR2 are SGHDN and FVKESK. With 0 bases removed from V and 7 bases from J, the gap between germline ends came to 13 bases. DNA of the CDR3: TGTGCCAGCAGCCAAGATTTAGGGACGACGAATTCACCCCTCCACTTT. Amino acid sequence: CASSQDLGTTNSPLHF.

This clonotype has just a few counts. This chain links TRBV7-9 with TRBJ2-4, with D hard to call. CDR3 length: 17 residues. The V end lost 3 bases, the J end lost 0 bases, and 15 bases lay between the germline ends. Germline V lookup: CDR1 SEHNR, CDR2 FQNEAQ (reference sequence). The CDR3: CASSFSAPRVAKNIQYF. The CDR3 nucleotides read TGTGCCAGCAGCTTCTCAGCTCCCCGAGTAGCCAAAAACATTCAGTACTTC.

A few counts support this clonotype. This chain links TRBV20-1 with TRBJ1-1, with 8 bases fitting TRBD1. V dropped 4 bases and J dropped 6; count of bases not matched to a gene: 4. The CDR3 loop spans 12 amino acids. The germline V gene has CDR1 DFQATT and CDR2 SNEGSKA (reference sequence). The CDR3 DNA follows: TGCAGTGCTAATGACAGGGGTCCTGAAGCTTTCTTT. Translated: CSANDRGPEAFF.

Only a few counts were recorded for this clonotype. The chain couples TRBV10-3 to TRBJ1-5; D uncertain. This CDR3 contains 16 residues. Germline assignment: CDR1 ENHRY and CDR2 SYGVKD. V lost 0 bases and J lost 4, with 13 bases in between. The CDR3 is CAISESSSRRNQPQHF. DNA of the CDR3: TGTGCCATCAGTGAGTCGTCGTCTCGACGGAATCAGCCCCAGCATTTT.

This clonotype came up a few times. The gene calls are TRBV19 and TRBJ2-3; 9 nucleotides agree with TRBD1. Per the germline V gene, CDR1 is LNHDA and CDR2 is SQIVND (reference sequence). There are 16 residues in the CDR3. J gave up 1 base and V 7 bases, and 9 bases lay outside the gene matches. CDR3 protein: CASTTGTGSGTDTQYF. CDR3 bases: TGTGCCAGTACCACCGGGACAGGGTCTGGCACAGATACGCAGTATTTT.

This clonotype was seen more than once but under ten times. The chain employs TRBV7-9 and TRBJ2-2; D is ambiguous. V lost 1 base to trimming and J lost 6 bases, with 9 bases between them. CDR1 and CDR2 from the germline V gene are SEHNR and FQNEAQ (reference sequence). CDR3 length: 14 amino acids. The DNA for the CDR3 is TGTGCCAGCAGCTTAGTCTTGGGGTCCGGGGAGCTGTTTTTT. This gives the protein CASSLVLGSGELFF.

This clonotype was counted a few times. The chain couples TRBV20-1 to TRBJ1-6; no clear D. Germline CDR1 and CDR2: DFQATT and SNEGSKA (reference sequence). With 1 base removed from V and 0 bases from J, the gap between germline ends came to 13 bases. The CDR3 runs 17 residues. The CDR3: CSARAALSDSYNSPLHF. CDR3 sequence (DNA): TGCAGTGCTAGAGCGGCCCTGTCCGACTCCTATAATTCACCCCTCCACTTT.

CDR3 amino acids: CASSYVGSHNSPLHF. The CDR3 DNA reads TGTGCCAGCAGTTACGTTGGGTCCCATAATTCACCCCTCCACTTT. The chain couples TRBV6-5 to TRBJ1-6; D remains unclear. CDR1 is MNHEY, CDR2 SVGAGI, per germline. The V gene lost 2 bases and the J gene lost 5 bases, with 10 bases spanning the gap. This CDR3 is 15 amino acids long.

This clonotype came up a few times. The genes are TRBV10-1 and TRBJ2-3; the D gene is possibly TRBD2 (6 bases). Germline V gives CDR1 WNHNN, CDR2 SYGVQD (reference sequence). V was pared by 3 bases and J by 0 bases, with 13 bases between. The CDR3 totals 16 residues. For the CDR3, the DNA is TGCGCCAGCAGTGATAACTCGGGGGTTAGCACAGATACGCAGTATTTT. This gives the protein CASSDNSGVSTDTQYF.

The J gene is TRBJ2-5, the V gene TRBV5-1; no firm D call. Germline values: CDR1 SGHRS, CDR2 YFSETQ. The V gene lost 1 base and the J gene lost 5 bases, with 9 bases spanning the gap. This CDR3 spans 13 amino acids. DNA for the CDR3: TGCGCCAGCAGCTTGTCAGGCTCGGAGACCCAGTACTTC. This codes for CASSLSGSETQYF.

The gene calls are TRBV19 and TRBJ1-1; D may be TRBD1 (6 bases). Germline loops: CDR1 LNHDA, CDR2 SQIVND (reference sequence). CDR3 length equals 14 residues. V lost 3 bases and J lost 5, with 13 bases in between. CDR3 loop: CASSIGQGSTEAFF. CDR3 DNA: TGTGCCAGTAGTATCGGGCAGGGGAGTACTGAAGCTTTCTTT.

This clonotype turned up a few times. The J gene is TRBJ2-7, the V gene TRBV18, with unresolved D. This CDR3 has 13 amino acids. V was trimmed by 0 bases and J by 4 bases, leaving 7 bases between them. The germline gives CDR1 KGHSH, CDR2 LQKENI. CDR3 residues: CASSPPSLYEQYF. Here the CDR3 DNA reads TGTGCCAGCTCACCACCTTCTTTATACGAGCAGTACTTC.

This chain links TRBV19 with TRBJ2-3; 7 bases are shared with TRBD1. Germline CDR1 is LNHDA and CDR2 is SQIVND (reference sequence). This CDR3 contains 15 residues. Germline trimming cut 5 bases from V and 5 bases from J; bases unmatched to any gene: 10. The CDR3 DNA sequence: TGTGCCAGTAGTGCAGACAGGGTGTTTAGAGATACGCAGTATTTT. Protein sequence: CASSADRVFRDTQYF.

With respect to this clonotype: Since a much larger clone is just one base distant, this may be a read error. V gene TRBV6-1 combines with J gene TRBJ1-1; D perhaps matches TRBD1 (5 bases). The ends were cut back, 6 bases at V and 9 bases at J, with 11 bases in the middle. The germline gives CDR1 MNHNS, CDR2 SASEGT. The CDR3 is 11 residues long. The CDR3 DNA reads TGTGCCAGCAGACCAGGGAGTAAAGCTTTCTTT. It translates to CASRPGSKAFF.

This clonotype is medium-sized (0.01 to 0.1%) in the sample. V and J are TRBV24-1 and TRBJ1-5; 10 positions match TRBD1. Trimming removed 3 bases from V and 5 bases from J; junction bases left unmatched: 3. CDR3 length equals 15 residues. Germline-derived CDR1 and CDR2 are KGHDR and SFDVKD. CDR3 sequence: CATSDGGTGDQPQHF. The CDR3 DNA is TGTGCCACCAGTGATGGAGGGACAGGGGATCAGCCCCAGCATTTT.

This clonotype is categorized as medium-sized. The V call is TRBV20-1, the J call TRBJ1-5; D is ambiguous. CDR1 and CDR2 (germline): DFQATT, SNEGSKA (reference sequence). The V end was cut by 0 bases, the J end by 2 bases, with 8 bases between. The CDR3 length is 14 residues. The CDR3 protein is CSARDLRGNQPQHF. CDR3 DNA sequence: TGCAGTGCTAGAGACTTGAGGGGCAATCAGCCCCAGCATTTT.

The V and J genes are TRBV19 and TRBJ2-1; possibly TRBD1 or TRBD2 for D (5 bases each). Trimming took 3 bases from V and 0 from J, leaving 9 bases between them. The CDR3 extends over 15 amino acids. Germline V CDR1 and CDR2: LNHDA, SQIVND (reference sequence). The CDR3 sequence: CASSMRDLSYNEQFF. The CDR3 nucleotides read TGTGCCAGTAGTATGAGGGACCTCTCCTACAATGAGCAGTTCTTC. Full variable domain (rest looked up from reference TRBV19 and TRBJ2-1): DGGITQSPKYLFRKEGQNVTLSCEQNLNHDAMYWYRQDPGQGLRLIYYSQIVNDFQKGDIAEGYSVSREKKESFPLTVTSAQKNPTAFYLCASSMRDLSYNEQFFGPGTRLTVL.

This chain connects TRBV6-1 to TRBJ1-2; TRBD1 matches at 8 bases. V shed 6 bases, J shed 4 bases, and the junction held 7 bases outside the gene matches. CDR1 and CDR2 (germline): MNHNS, SASEGT. The CDR3 covers 14 residues. The CDR3 nucleotides read TGTGCCAGCAGCCTGGACAGGGACGGCTATGGCTACACCTTC. Translating gives CASSLDRDGYGYTF.